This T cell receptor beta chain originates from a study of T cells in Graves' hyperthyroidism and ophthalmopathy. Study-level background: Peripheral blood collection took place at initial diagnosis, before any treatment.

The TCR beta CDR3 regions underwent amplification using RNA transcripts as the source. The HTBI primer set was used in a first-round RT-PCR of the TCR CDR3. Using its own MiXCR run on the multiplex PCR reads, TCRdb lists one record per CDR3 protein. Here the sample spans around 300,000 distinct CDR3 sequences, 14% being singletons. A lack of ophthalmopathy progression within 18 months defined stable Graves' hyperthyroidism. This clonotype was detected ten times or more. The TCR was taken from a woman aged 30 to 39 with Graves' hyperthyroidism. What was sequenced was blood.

For the CDR3, the DNA is TGTGCCAGCAGCCCGGGACTAGCGCGTGAGCAGTTCTTC. Its protein product is CASSPGLAREQFF. V and J are TRBV7-6 and TRBJ2-1, with TRBD2 identical over 10 bases. With V trimmed by 5 bases and J by 9 bases, 4 bases remained unmatched. The CDR3 loop spans 13 amino acids. Germline V gene sequence: CDR1 SGHVS, CDR2 FNYEAQ.